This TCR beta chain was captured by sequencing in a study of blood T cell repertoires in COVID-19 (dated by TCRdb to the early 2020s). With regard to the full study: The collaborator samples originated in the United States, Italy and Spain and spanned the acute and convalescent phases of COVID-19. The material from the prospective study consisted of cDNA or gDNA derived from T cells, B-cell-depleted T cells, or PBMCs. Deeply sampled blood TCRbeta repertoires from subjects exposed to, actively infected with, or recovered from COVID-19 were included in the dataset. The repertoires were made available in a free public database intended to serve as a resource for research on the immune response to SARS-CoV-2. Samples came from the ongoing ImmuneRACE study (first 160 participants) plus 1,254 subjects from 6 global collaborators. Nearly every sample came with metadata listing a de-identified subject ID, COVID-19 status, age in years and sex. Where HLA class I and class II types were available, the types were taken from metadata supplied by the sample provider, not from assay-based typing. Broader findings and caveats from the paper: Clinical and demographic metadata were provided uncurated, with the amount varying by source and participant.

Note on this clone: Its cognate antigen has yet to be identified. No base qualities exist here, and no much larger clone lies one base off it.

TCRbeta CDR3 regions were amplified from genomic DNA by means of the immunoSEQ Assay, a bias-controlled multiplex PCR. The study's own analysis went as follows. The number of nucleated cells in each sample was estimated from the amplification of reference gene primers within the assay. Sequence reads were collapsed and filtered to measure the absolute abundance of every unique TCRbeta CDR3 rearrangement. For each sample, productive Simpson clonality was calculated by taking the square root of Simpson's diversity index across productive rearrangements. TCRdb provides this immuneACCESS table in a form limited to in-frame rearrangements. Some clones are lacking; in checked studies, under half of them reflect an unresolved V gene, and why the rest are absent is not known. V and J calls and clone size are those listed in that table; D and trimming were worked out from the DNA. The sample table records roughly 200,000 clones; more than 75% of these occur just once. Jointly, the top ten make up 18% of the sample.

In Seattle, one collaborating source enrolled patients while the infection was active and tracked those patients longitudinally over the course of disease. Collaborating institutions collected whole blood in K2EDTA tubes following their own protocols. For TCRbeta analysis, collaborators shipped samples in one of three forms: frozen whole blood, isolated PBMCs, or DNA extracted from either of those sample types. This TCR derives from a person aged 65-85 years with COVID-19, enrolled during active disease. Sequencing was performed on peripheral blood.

The nucleotide sequence is given as TGTGCCAGCAGCTCAGACAGGGCCTTCGAGCAGTACTTC. Translated, it gives CASSSDRAFEQYF. The rearrangement joined TRBV5-6 to TRBJ2-7; TRBD1 matches 7 bases in the middle. From the germline V gene, CDR1 is SGHDT and CDR2 is YYEEEE. The CDR3, cysteine through phenylalanine, is 13 amino acids long. The only DNA kept is the CDR3, 39 bases in frame from the first base. The germline V and J ends show losses of 3 bases and 6 bases respectively, and no gene match explains 6 bases of the junction.